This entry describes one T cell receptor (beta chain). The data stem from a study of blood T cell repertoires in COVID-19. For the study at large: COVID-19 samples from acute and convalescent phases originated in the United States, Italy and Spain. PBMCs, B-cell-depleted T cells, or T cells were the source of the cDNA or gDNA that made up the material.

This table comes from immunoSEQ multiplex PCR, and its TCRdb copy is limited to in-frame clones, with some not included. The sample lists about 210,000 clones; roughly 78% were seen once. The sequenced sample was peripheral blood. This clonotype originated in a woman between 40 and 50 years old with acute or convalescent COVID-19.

The CDR3 DNA sequence: TGTGCCAGCGGAGGGGTGGACAATCAGCCCCAGCATTTT. Translation: CASGGVDNQPQHF. The V and J genes are TRBV6-5 and TRBJ1-5, with TRBD1 as a possible D gene (5 bases). Per the germline V gene, CDR1 is MNHEY and CDR2 is SVGAGI. The V and J ends lost 8 bases and 3 bases respectively, with 11 bases between them. The CDR3 is 13 residues long.